The rows below give T cell receptor beta chains drawn from one sample of a study of shared clonotypes between healthy human individuals. Here immunoSEQ multiplex PCR was the method, and the copy in TCRdb shows in-frame clones only, minus some. This sample has some 2,100,000 clones; about 93% occur once, and the top ten carry approximately 1.7%. The sequenced sample was naive CD8+ T cells from PBMCs. The source is a man younger than 35 in good health. Some clones in this sample may be carry-over from other donors' samples. Both conserved end residues are part of each CDR3.

TRBV19 CASSPRTGIGYEQYF
TRBV27 CASSSLWAGMIYGYTF
TRBV15 CATSGSSVSTEAFF
TRBV29-1 CSVERTSGIGTDTQYF
TRBV7-6 CASSLQLGVLDTQYF
TRBV7-2 CASRKANYNEQFF
TRBV6-5 CASSYGGGSYEQYF
TRBV6-1 CASSEGIDYGYTF
TRBV28 CASQRNEKLFF
TRBV9 CASSVADLNEQFF
TRBV4-1 CASSQGDRSKTANEKLFF
TRBV9 CASSNGGGATYEQYF
TRBV28 CASSFSESSYEQYF
TRBV6-5 CASSYGISDTQYF
TRBV7-9 CASSFSGRDAYEQYF
TRBV27 CASSLGRNNEQFF
TRBV9 CASSVEDRAGNEQFF
TRBV10-3 CAISEGYEQYF
TRBV5-8 CASSRLVAPYNEQFF
TRBV7-3 CASSSRTGANTGELFF
TRBV5-6 CASSLTSGSVANEQFF
TRBV6-5 CASSYNAGGTGELFF
TRBV11-2 CASSFGVGSGNTIYF
TRBV4-3 CASSHPARTAEAFF
TRBV28 CASSLSASGMYEQYF
TRBV6-9 CASSSWDRGGQPQHF
TRBV15 CATSREDAGGETQYF
TRBV9 CASSVGRGSKETQYF
TRBV6-5 CASRETGGLRETQYF
TRBV30 CACRGRLYGYTF
TRBV6-5 CASMQGGNYGYTF
TRBV27 CASSSRTAGDGNQPQHF
TRBV7-6 CASSLASAGRRGETQYF
TRBV27 CASSLFPSGELFF
TRBV7-8 CASSSGYRLAGYEQYF
TRBV29-1 CSGSTSGKRNEQFF
TRBV28 CASSLIPTPGTEAFF
TRBV6-5 CASSSLDSYNEQFF
TRBV11-2 CASSLASHYEQYF
TRBV9 CASSPSTPTEAFF
TRBV28 CASSRGGYTIYF
TRBV7-9 CASSLVDSPDAEAFF
TRBV6-5 CASTLGPGFEQYF
TRBV5-1 CASPRPPDRNYGYTF
TRBV5-1 CASSLGQHLDYTF
TRBV28 CASLRTGEETQYF
TRBV19 CASSIDRDLVNTGELFF
TRBV14 CASSPRQGATNEKLFF
TRBV13 CASSSRRNPSTDTQYF
TRBV27 CASSSRGNGEEQFF
TRBV9 CASSGDRSSYNEQFF
TRBV27 CASSTIGAEAGELFF